The source of this T cell receptor (beta chain) is a study of cytomegalovirus exposure and HLA in healthy donors. With V trimmed by 3 bases and J by 1 base, 6 bases remained unmatched. There are 15 residues in the CDR3. Germline CDR1 and CDR2: SGDLS and YYNGEE. Primers: 60 Vbeta forward and 13 Jbeta reverse. The table came from immunoSEQ multiplex PCR; TCRdb's copy has only in-frame clones and leaves some out. The repertoire holds over 100,000 clones, with 78% as singletons. This chain links TRBV9 with TRBJ1-1; 7 nucleotides agree with TRBD1. Source material: PBMCs. The clonotype was recovered from a female donor in good health and CMV-seronegative. As DNA, the CDR3 is TGTGCCAGCAGCGCCTTTAGACAGGGGAACACTGAAGCTTTCTTT. Amino acids: CASSAFRQGNTEAFF.